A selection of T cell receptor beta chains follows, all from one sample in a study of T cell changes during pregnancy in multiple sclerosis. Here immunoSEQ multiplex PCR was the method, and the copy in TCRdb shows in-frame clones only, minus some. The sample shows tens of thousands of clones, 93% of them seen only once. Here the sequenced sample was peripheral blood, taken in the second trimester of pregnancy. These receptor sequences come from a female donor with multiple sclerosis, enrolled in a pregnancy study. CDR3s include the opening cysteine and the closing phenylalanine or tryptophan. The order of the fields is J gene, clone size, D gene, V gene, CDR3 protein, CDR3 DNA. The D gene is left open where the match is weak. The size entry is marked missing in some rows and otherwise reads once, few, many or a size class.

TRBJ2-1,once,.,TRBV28,CASMPAGTLSEQFF,TGTGCCAGCATGCCAGCGGGTACTTTGAGTGAGCAGTTCTTC
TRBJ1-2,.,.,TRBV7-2,CASSPRTGDYTF,TGTGCCAGCAGCCCGAGGACGGGAGACTACACCTTC
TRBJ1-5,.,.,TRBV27,CASSLTVGNQPQHF,TGTGCCAGCAGCCTGACAGTAGGCAATCAGCCCCAGCATTTT
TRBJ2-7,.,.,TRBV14,CASSQDLLNYEQYF,TGTGCCAGCAGCCAAGATCTATTGAACTACGAGCAGTACTTC
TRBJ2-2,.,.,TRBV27,CASSSLTGLGGTGELFF,TGTGCCAGCAGTTCATTGACAGGGTTGGGAGGCACCGGGGAGCTGTTTTTT
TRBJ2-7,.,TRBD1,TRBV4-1,CASSLLDRGEQYF,TGCGCCAGCAGCCTACTAGACAGGGGCGAGCAGTACTTC
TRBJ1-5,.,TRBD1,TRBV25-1,CASSDGQGGNQPQHF,TGTGCCAGCAGTGACGGACAGGGAGGCAATCAGCCCCAGCATTTT
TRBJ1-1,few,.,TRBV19,CASSIALAGAQSAAFF,TGTGCCAGTAGTATAGCTCTTGCAGGGGCCCAAAGCGCGGCTTTCTTT
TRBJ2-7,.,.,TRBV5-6,CASSLASVYEQYF,TGTGCCAGCAGCTTGGCCTCTGTCTACGAGCAGTACTTC
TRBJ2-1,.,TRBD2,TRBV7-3,CASSWREGGNEQFF,TGTGCCAGCAGCTGGCGGGAGGGTGGCAATGAGCAGTTCTTC
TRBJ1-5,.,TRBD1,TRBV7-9,CASSPRGDSNQPQHF,TGTGCCAGCAGCCCCAGGGGGGACAGCAATCAGCCCCAGCATTTT
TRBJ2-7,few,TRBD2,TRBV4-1,CASSQVSGRLEEQYF,TGCGCCAGCAGCCAAGTAAGCGGGAGGCTCGAAGAGCAGTACTTC
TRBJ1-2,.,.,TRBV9,CASSEEGRYTF,TGTGCCAGCAGCGAAGAGGGCCGCTACACCTTC
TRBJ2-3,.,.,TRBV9,CASSATTTDTQYF,TGTGCCAGCAGCGCCACAACCACAGATACGCAGTATTTT
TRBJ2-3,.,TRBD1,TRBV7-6,CASSHRGSETGINTDTQYF,TGTGCCAGCAGCCACAGGGGGTCCGAGACAGGGATTAACACAGATACGCAGTATTTT
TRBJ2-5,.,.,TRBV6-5,CASKTGGFETQYF,TGTGCCAGCAAGACGGGGGGCTTTGAGACCCAGTACTTC
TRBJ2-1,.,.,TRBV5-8,CASSLGLLSYNEQFF,TGTGCCAGCAGCTTGGGACTTCTATCCTACAATGAGCAGTTCTTC
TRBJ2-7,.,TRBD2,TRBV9,CASSVAPGRGYEQYF,TGTGCCAGCAGCGTAGCCCCGGGGAGGGGCTACGAGCAGTACTTC
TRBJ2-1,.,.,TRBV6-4,CASSVEAEAYNEQFF,TGTGCCAGCAGTGTTGAGGCGGAAGCCTACAATGAGCAGTTCTTC
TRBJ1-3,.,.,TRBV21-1,CASSKVRQGAGNTIYF,TGTGCCAGCAGCAAAGTTAGGCAGGGGGCTGGAAACACCATATATTTT
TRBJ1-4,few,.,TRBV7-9,CASTRVSEKLFF,TGTGCCAGCACTCGGGTTTCCGAAAAACTGTTTTTT
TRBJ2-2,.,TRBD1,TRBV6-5,CASSYTGENTGELFF,TGTGCCAGCAGTTACACAGGGGAAAACACCGGGGAGCTGTTTTTT
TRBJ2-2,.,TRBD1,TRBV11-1,CASSLGPQGASGELFF,TGTGCCAGCAGCTTAGGGCCACAGGGGGCATCCGGGGAGCTGTTTTTT